One T cell receptor (beta chain) is described in this entry. Germline V gene lookup returns CDR1 LNHNV and CDR2 YYDKDF (reference sequence). There are 13 residues in the CDR3. V was shortened by 4 bases and J by 7 bases, with 11 bases between the two germline ends. Through Arm-PCR of CDR3 regions and iRepertoire HTBI primers, TCR beta libraries were built. A single record per CDR3 protein comes from TCRdb applying MiXCR to the multiplex PCR reads. The sample lists hundreds of thousands of distinct CDR3 sequences, roughly 14% seen once, with roughly a tenth in the top ten. Noted time point: newly diagnosed GD, antithyroid drugs for less than 3 months. Extracted RNA from PBMCs served as the source of the TCR library. This entry belongs to a study of regulatory T cells in long-lasting Graves disease. The same specimen was also included in a second study, on T cells in Graves' hyperthyroidism and ophthalmopathy. From that second work: Blood shared most expanded thyroid clonotypes above 0.001.

The chain links TRBV15 to TRBJ2-1; the D gene is possibly TRBD1 (6 bases). The source was peripheral blood mononuclear cells (PBMCs), collected at new diagnosis, from a patient treated with antithyroid drugs. The clonotype comes from a man under 40 with Graves disease. The CDR3 DNA is TGTGCCACCAGCACGGGGCAGGGGAATGAGCAGTTCTTC. It translates to CATSTGQGNEQFF.